This T cell receptor beta chain was obtained from a study of cytomegalovirus exposure and HLA in healthy donors. At the level of the study: Of all 400 or so donors who were genotyped, 80% to 85% belonged to the Caucasian-associated ancestry cluster.

Notes on the study in general: Later analysis showed TCR association rates varying by HLA locus, highest for DRB1 and lowest for HLA-C. Three CMV-associated chains were confirmed in vitro to be specific for CMV antigens.

Germline values: CDR1 LNHDA, CDR2 SQIVND (reference sequence). CDR3 length: 14 amino acids. Trimming at V came to 5 bases and at J to 3 bases, leaving 7 bases not matched to a gene. A multiplex PCR was run with 60 Vbeta primers and 13 Jbeta primers. Using immunoSEQ multiplex PCR, the repertoire was profiled, and TCRdb retains in-frame clones only, with some absent. The profile shows about 220,000 clones, approximately 80% of them singletons. On this clone: What it binds is not known.

This chain uses TRBV19 with TRBJ2-7; TRBD2 aligns across 7 bases. The specimen was PBMCs. The clonotype was recovered from a boy younger than 10 in good health and CMV-seronegative. CDR3 sequence: CASSPAGLVYEQYF. The DNA for the CDR3 is TGTGCCAGTAGTCCAGCGGGACTCGTCTACGAGCAGTACTTC.